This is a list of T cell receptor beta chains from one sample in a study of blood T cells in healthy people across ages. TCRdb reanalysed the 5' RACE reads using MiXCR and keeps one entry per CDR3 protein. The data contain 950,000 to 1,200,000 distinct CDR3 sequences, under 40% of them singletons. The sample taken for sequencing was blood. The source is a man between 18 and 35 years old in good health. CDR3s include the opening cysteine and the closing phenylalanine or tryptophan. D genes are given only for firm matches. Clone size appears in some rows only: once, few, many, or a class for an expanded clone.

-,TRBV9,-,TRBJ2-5,TGTGCCAGCAGCGTTCTACTTCGGGGTGAGCAGTACTTC,CASSVLLRGEQYF
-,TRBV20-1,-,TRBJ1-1,TGCAGTGCCACAGGGAGCATGAACACTGAAGCTTTCTTT,CSATGSMNTEAFF
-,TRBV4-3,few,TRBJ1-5,TGCGCCAGCAGCCAACTCAGGGCCCAACACTATAGCAATCAGCCCCAGCATTTT,CASSQLRAQHYSNQPQHF
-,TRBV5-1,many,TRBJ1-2,TGCGCCAGCAGCCCTGGGACGGCTTCCCTTAACTATGGCTACACCTTC,CASSPGTASLNYGYTF
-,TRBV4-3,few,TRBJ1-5,TGCGCCAGCAGCCAAGATGAGAGAAATCAGCCCCAGCATTTT,CASSQDERNQPQHF
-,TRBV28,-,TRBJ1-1,TGTGCCAGCAGCCCCTCCTCTGAAGCTTTCTTT,CASSPSSEAFF
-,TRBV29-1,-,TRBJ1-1,TGCAGCGCTTGTTGGATGAGCATGGCGTCGTTCACTGAAGCTTTCTTT,CSACWMSMASFTEAFF
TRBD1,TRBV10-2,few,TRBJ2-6,TGCGCCAGCAGTAGGACAGGGGCGTTGCGTGGGGCCAACGTCCTGACTTTC,CASSRTGALRGANVLTF
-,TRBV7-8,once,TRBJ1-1,TGTGCCAGCAGCCTCCCGGGGCGGGACACTGAAGCTTTCTTT,CASSLPGRDTEAFF
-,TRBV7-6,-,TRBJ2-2,TGTGCCAGCAGCGCGGCGCCGGTTTACACCGGGGAGCTGTTTTTT,CASSAAPVYTGELFF
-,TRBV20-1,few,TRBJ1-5,TGCAGTGCTAGAGAGCCTGGGGGTAATCAGCCCCAGCATTTT,CSAREPGGNQPQHF
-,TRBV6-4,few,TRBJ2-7,TGTGCCAGCAGGCCCAGGGGTGAAACTCCCTACGAGCAGTACTTC,CASRPRGETPYEQYF
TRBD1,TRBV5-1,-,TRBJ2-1,TGCGCCAGCAAAGCTGGGAGCTGGGACAGGAGTTACAATGAGCAGTTCTTC,CASKAGSWDRSYNEQFF
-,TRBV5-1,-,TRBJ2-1,TGCGCCAGCAGCCGATGGACCGGGAATGAGCAGTTCTTC,CASSRWTGNEQFF
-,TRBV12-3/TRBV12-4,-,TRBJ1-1,TGTGCCAGCTTTCGCGGGGCCCCGAACACTGAAGCTTTCTTT,CASFRGAPNTEAFF
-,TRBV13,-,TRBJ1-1,TGTGCCAGCAGGCGAGGAGGAGTGAACACTGAAGCTTTCTTT,CASRRGGVNTEAFF
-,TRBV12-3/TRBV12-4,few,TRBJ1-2,TGTGCCAGCAGTCCCACGGGCCAAGTGAACAGTATTCCCATTAACTATGGCTACACCTTC,CASSPTGQVNSIPINYGYTF
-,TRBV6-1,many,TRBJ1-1,TGTGCCAGCAGTGAATACGCCGGGTCCCAGAACACTGAAGCTTTCTTT,CASSEYAGSQNTEAFF
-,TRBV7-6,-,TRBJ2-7,TGTGCCAGCAGCTTGGGTGCCCGGGGGAGCTCCTACAATGAGCAGTACTTC,CASSLGARGSSYNEQYF
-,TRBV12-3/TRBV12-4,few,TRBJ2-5,TGTGCCAGCAGTCGATTGGAAGAGACCCAGTACTTC,CASSRLEETQYF
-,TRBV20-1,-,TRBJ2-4,TGCAGTGCTAGAACTCGGGGGTTAGGCAAAAACATTCAGTACTTC,CSARTRGLGKNIQYF